The rows below give T cell receptor beta chains drawn from one sample of a study of blood T cell repertoires in COVID-19. Only in-frame clones appear in the TCRdb table, and some are missing; sequencing was by immunoSEQ multiplex PCR. The table lists 300,000 to 350,000 clones, about 91% of them singletons. The material sequenced was peripheral blood. The source is a man between 25 and 39 years old with COVID-19, enrolled during active disease. CDR3s include the opening cysteine and the closing phenylalanine or tryptophan. The order of the fields is V gene, D gene, J gene, clone size, CDR3 protein, CDR3 DNA. A D gene is named only where the DNA matches it firmly. Size tells how often a clone was seen (once, few, many) or the class of an expanded clone, and some rows leave it out.

TRBV7-9,TRBD1,TRBJ1-1,-,CASSNRGSDTEAFF,TGTGCCAGCAGCAACAGGGGGTCGGACACTGAAGCTTTCTTT
TRBV9,TRBD2,TRBJ2-3,-,CASSPRDSGRAGTQYF,TGTGCCAGCAGCCCCCGAGATAGCGGGAGGGCCGGTACGCAGTATTTT
TRBV6-5,-,TRBJ1-3,-,CASTEFLATGNTIYF,TGTGCCAGCACCGAATTTTTGGCAACTGGAAACACCATATATTTT
TRBV12-3/TRBV12-4,-,TRBJ1-2,-,CASSSVGQPAF,TGTGCCAGCAGTTCCGTAGGACAGCCCGCCTTC
TRBV5-1,-,TRBJ1-3,-,CASSSVGSNGNTIYF,TGCGCCAGCAGCTCAGTGGGGAGCAACGGAAACACCATATATTTT
TRBV11-3,TRBD2,TRBJ2-5,once,CASSLGLAGGTETQYF,TGTGCCAGCAGCTTAGGACTAGCGGGAGGGACCGAGACCCAGTACTTC
TRBV7-8,TRBD2,TRBJ2-3,-,CASSLIGGSADTQYF,TGTGCCAGCAGCTTAATCGGCGGGAGCGCAGATACGCAGTATTTT
TRBV24-1,TRBD1,TRBJ1-2,-,CATSDTRTGIMTNYGYTF,TGTGCCACCAGTGATACACGGACAGGGATTATGACTAACTATGGCTACACCTTC
TRBV28,-,TRBJ1-5,-,CASSLDGEENQPQHF,TGTGCCAGCAGTTTAGACGGGGAGGAGAATCAGCCCCAGCATTTT
TRBV25-1,-,TRBJ1-3,-,CASRPSGGNTIYF,TGTGCCAGCAGGCCCTCCGGGGGAAACACCATATATTTT
TRBV5-4,TRBD1,TRBJ2-7,-,CASSLGGQGLYEQYF,TGTGCCAGCAGCTTGGGGGGACAGGGGCTCTACGAGCAGTACTTC
TRBV7-2,TRBD2,TRBJ2-1,-,CASSLVNIAGGINNEQFF,TGTGCCAGCAGCTTAGTCAATATAGCGGGGGGAATAAACAATGAGCAGTTCTTC
TRBV18,-,TRBJ1-5,-,CASSPQGVGNQPQHF,TGTGCCAGCTCACCACAGGGAGTGGGCAATCAGCCCCAGCATTTT
TRBV6-2/TRBV6-3,-,TRBJ2-2,-,CASSWGPGGTGELFF,TGTGCCAGCAGTTGGGGTCCCGGGGGCACCGGGGAGCTGTTTTTT
TRBV5-6,TRBD1,TRBJ1-4,-,CASSRPDRVNEKLFF,TGTGCCAGCAGCCGACCGGACAGGGTCAATGAAAAACTGTTTTTT
TRBV9,-,TRBJ2-7,-,CASSVEGGPPSEQYF,TGTGCCAGCAGCGTAGAGGGGGGGCCTCCGAGCGAGCAGTACTTC
TRBV9,-,TRBJ2-3,once,CASSVGGDTQYF,TGTGCCAGCAGCGTAGGAGGAGATACGCAGTATTTT
TRBV5-1,-,TRBJ1-2,-,CASSQDSRGYTF,TGCGCCAGCAGCCAGGACAGTAGAGGCTACACCTTC
TRBV5-1,TRBD1,TRBJ1-5,-,CASSEGTGPSPQHF,TGCGCCAGCAGCGAGGGGACAGGCCCATCGCCCCAGCATTTT
TRBV7-2,TRBD1,TRBJ1-1,-,CASSRDSSMNTEAFF,TGTGCCAGCAGCCGGGACAGCTCCATGAACACTGAAGCTTTCTTT
TRBV18,TRBD1,TRBJ1-2,-,CASSSGQGAEGYTF,TGTGCCAGCTCCTCGGGCCAGGGGGCGGAAGGCTACACCTTC
TRBV25-1,-,TRBJ2-1,-,CASSAGLAVYNEQFF,TGTGCCAGCAGTGCAGGGCTCGCCGTCTACAATGAGCAGTTCTTC
TRBV19,-,TRBJ2-6,-,CASSIDLPGSGANVLTF,TGTGCCAGTAGTATAGATCTGCCGGGGTCTGGGGCCAACGTCCTGACTTTC
TRBV11-2,-,TRBJ2-3,-,CASSFHLGGAVTDTQYF,TGTGCCAGCAGCTTCCACCTAGGGGGGGCCGTAACAGATACGCAGTATTTT
TRBV10-3,-,TRBJ1-5,-,CAISPDSSNQPQHF,TGTGCCATCAGTCCGGACAGTAGCAATCAGCCCCAGCATTTT
TRBV25-1,-,TRBJ2-3,-,CASTGSDTQYF,TGTGCCAGCACGGGGTCAGATACGCAGTATTTT
TRBV7-2,-,TRBJ2-5,-,CASSLVGGGEFGNF,TGTGCCAGCAGCTTAGTTGGGGGGGGCGAGTTTGGTAACTTC
TRBV28,-,TRBJ1-2,-,CASSLWRGSREGYTF,TGTGCCAGCAGTTTATGGAGGGGGAGCAGGGAGGGCTACACCTTC
TRBV27,TRBD2,TRBJ2-3,-,CASSMRTSGRAGGTDTQYF,TGTGCCAGCAGTATGAGGACTAGCGGGAGGGCCGGAGGCACAGATACGCAGTATTTT
TRBV23-1,TRBD1,TRBJ1-3,-,CASSHPGQGANTIYF,TGCGCCAGCAGTCACCCGGGACAGGGGGCCAACACCATATATTTT
TRBV7-2,TRBD2,TRBJ2-7,-,CASSEAGAYEQYF,TGTGCCAGCAGCGAAGCGGGAGCCTACGAGCAGTACTTC
TRBV4-1,TRBD1,TRBJ2-7,-,CASSQVDRVGEQYF,TGCGCCAGCAGCCAAGTGGACAGGGTCGGCGAGCAGTACTTC
TRBV18,TRBD1,TRBJ1-2,-,CASSLPGTGGNYGYTF,TGTGCCAGCTCACTTCCGGGGACAGGGGGCAACTATGGCTACACCTTC
TRBV10-3,TRBD1,TRBJ2-5,-,CAISDRGLETQYF,TGTGCCATCAGTGACAGGGGGCTAGAGACCCAGTACTTC
TRBV12-3/TRBV12-4,-,TRBJ2-3,-,CASTLRGTDTQYF,TGTGCCAGCACCCTCCGGGGCACAGATACGCAGTATTTT
TRBV27,TRBD1,TRBJ2-7,-,CASSPGQGYEQYF,TGTGCCAGCAGTCCGGGACAGGGGTACGAGCAGTACTTC
TRBV6-6,TRBD1,TRBJ1-2,-,CASSYGDRGRDGYTF,TGTGCCAGCAGTTACGGGGACAGGGGGAGGGATGGCTACACCTTC
TRBV11-2,TRBD1,TRBJ1-1,-,CASSLGTGEEAFF,TGTGCCAGCAGCTTAGGTACAGGGGAAGAAGCTTTCTTT
TRBV2,-,TRBJ1-1,-,CASSAWGGNTEAFF,TGTGCCAGCAGTGCATGGGGCGGGAACACTGAAGCTTTCTTT
TRBV28,-,TRBJ1-2,few,CASSLTSDRDGYTF,TGTGCCAGCAGTCTTACCTCCGACCGGGATGGCTACACCTTC
TRBV7-2,TRBD2,TRBJ2-5,-,CASSAGLAGGHETQYF,TGTGCCAGCAGCGCAGGACTAGCGGGGGGGCACGAGACCCAGTACTTC
TRBV30,-,TRBJ1-1,-,CAWSVRQDTEAFF,TGTGCCTGGAGTGTAAGACAGGACACTGAAGCTTTCTTT
TRBV3-1/TRBV3-2,-,TRBJ2-7,-,CASSQGSGFYEQYF,TGTGCCAGCAGCCAAGGATCGGGGTTCTACGAGCAGTACTTC
TRBV4-2,-,TRBJ1-5,few,CASSQDRGVKGNQPQHF,TGTGCCAGCAGCCAAGATAGAGGAGTTAAAGGCAATCAGCCCCAGCATTTT
TRBV27,TRBD2,TRBJ2-1,-,CASSLSALAGEAIDEQFF,TGTGCCAGCAGTTTATCTGCCTTAGCGGGAGAGGCCATCGATGAGCAGTTCTTC
TRBV5-4,TRBD2,TRBJ2-5,-,CASSGRGLAGGETQYF,TGTGCCAGCAGTGGCCGGGGACTAGCGGGGGGAGAGACCCAGTACTTC
TRBV12-3/TRBV12-4,-,TRBJ2-1,-,CPQLGAHNEQFF,TGTCCCCAGTTGGGGGCCCACAATGAGCAGTTCTTC
TRBV4-2,-,TRBJ1-1,few,CASSQDLMASRNTEAFF,TGTGCCAGCAGCCAAGACCTGATGGCCTCCCGGAACACTGAAGCTTTCTTT
TRBV5-1,TRBD1,TRBJ2-3,-,CASSLTSGQAASTDTQYF,TGCGCCAGCAGCTTGACCTCCGGACAGGCCGCTAGCACAGATACGCAGTATTTT
TRBV10-1,-,TRBJ1-2,-,CASSGPGGTNYGYTF,TGCGCCAGCAGCGGACCCGGGGGGACTAACTATGGCTACACCTTC
TRBV9,TRBD1,TRBJ2-7,once,CASSPEWGQGTSYEQYF,TGTGCCAGCAGCCCCGAGTGGGGACAGGGAACCTCCTACGAGCAGTACTTC
TRBV2,-,TRBJ1-2,-,CASEDRVNGYTF,TGTGCCAGTGAGGACAGAGTCAATGGCTACACCTTC
TRBV12-5,TRBD1,TRBJ1-1,-,CASKTGPGTENTEAFF,TGTGCTAGCAAAACTGGACCCGGGACAGAGAACACTGAAGCTTTCTTT